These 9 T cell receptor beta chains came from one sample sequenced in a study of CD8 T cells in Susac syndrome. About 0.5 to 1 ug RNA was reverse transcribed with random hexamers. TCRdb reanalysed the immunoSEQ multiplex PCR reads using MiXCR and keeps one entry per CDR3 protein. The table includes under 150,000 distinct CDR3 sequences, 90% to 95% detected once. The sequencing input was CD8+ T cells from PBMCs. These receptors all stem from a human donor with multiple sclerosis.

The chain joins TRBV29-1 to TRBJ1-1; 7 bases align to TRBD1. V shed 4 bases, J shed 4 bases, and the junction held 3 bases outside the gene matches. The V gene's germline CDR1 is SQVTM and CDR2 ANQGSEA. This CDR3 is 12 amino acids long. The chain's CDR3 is CSVATGTTEAFF. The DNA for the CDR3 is TGCAGCGTTGCGACAGGGACCACTGAAGCTTTCTTT.

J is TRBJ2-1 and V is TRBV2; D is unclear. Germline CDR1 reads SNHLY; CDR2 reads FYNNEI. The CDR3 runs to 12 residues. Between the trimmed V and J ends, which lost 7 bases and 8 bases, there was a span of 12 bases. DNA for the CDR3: TGTGCCAGCACTGGAGTAGTCTATGAGCAGTTCTTC. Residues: CASTGVVYEQFF.

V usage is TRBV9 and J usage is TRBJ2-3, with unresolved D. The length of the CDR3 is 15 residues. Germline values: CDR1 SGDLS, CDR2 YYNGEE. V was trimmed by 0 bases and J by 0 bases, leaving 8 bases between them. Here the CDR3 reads CASSVGADSTDTQYF. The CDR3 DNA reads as TGTGCCAGCAGCGTAGGGGCGGACAGCACAGATACGCAGTATTTT.

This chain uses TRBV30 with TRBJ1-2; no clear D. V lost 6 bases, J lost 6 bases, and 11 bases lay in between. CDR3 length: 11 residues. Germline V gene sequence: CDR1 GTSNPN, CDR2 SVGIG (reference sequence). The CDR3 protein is CACEWRNGYTF. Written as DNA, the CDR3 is TGTGCCTGCGAGTGGCGAAATGGCTACACCTTC. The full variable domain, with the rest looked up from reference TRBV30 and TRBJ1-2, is SQTIHQWPATLVQPVGSPLSLECTVEGTSNPNLYWYRQAAGRGLQLLFYSVGIGQISSEVPQNLSASRPQDRQFILSSKKLLLSDSGFYLCACEWRNGYTFGSGTRLTVV.

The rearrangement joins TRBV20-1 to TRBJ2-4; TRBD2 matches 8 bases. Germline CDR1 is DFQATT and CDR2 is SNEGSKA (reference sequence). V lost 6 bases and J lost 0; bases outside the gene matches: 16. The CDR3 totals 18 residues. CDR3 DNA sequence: TGCAGTGCCCGTTTAGCGGGAAGCTTAGTCTTAGCCAAAAACATTCAGTACTTC. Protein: CSARLAGSLVLAKNIQYF.

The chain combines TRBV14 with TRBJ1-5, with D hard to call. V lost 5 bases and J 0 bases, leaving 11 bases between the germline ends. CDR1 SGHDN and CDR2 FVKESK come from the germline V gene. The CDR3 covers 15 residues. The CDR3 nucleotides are TGTGCCAGCAGCTCGCGAACTAATAGCAATCAGCCCCAGCATTTT. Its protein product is CASSSRTNSNQPQHF. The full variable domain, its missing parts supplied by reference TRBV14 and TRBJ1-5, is EAGVTQFPSHSVIEKGQTVTLRCDPISGHDNLYWYRRVMGKEIKFLLHFVKESKQDESGMPNNRFLAERTGGTYSTLKVQPAELEDSGVYFCASSSRTNSNQPQHFGDGTRLSIL.

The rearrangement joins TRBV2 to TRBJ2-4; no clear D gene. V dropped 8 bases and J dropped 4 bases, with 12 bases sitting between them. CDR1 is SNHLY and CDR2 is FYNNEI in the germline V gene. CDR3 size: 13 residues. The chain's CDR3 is CASLGIWKNIQYF. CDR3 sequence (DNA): TGTGCCAGCCTAGGGATTTGGAAAAACATTCAGTACTTC.

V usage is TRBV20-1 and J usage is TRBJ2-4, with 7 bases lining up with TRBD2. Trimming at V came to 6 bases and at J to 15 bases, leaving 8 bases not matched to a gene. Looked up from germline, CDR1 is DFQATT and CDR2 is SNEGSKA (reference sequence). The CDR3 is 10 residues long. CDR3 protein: CSARGRIGYF. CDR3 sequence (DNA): TGCAGTGCGCGCGGGAGAATCGGGTACTTC.

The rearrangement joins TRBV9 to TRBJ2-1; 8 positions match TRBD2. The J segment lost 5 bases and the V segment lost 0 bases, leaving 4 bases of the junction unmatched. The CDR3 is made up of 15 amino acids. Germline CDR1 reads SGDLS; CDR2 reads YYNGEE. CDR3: CASSVVGSGNNEQFF. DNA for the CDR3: TGTGCCAGCAGCGTAGTGGGTAGCGGGAACAATGAGCAGTTCTTC.